The following is a T cell receptor (beta chain) sequence with its context. Other DNA sequences in this sample translate to the same CDR3. The entry originates in a study of blood T cell repertoires in COVID-19. Study as a whole: Both acute and convalescent COVID-19 samples were obtained from the United States, Italy and Spain. PBMCs, B-cell-depleted T cells, or T cells provided the cDNA or gDNA that made up the material.

In the original analysis: Estimation of nucleated cell counts relied on the amplification of reference gene primers. The data were produced by immunoSEQ multiplex PCR, yet TCRdb's version contains in-frame clones alone and is incomplete. The V and J calls and clone size are taken from that table; D and trimming were inferred from the DNA. The sample holds a few hundred thousand clones, roughly 86% seen once. During active infection, Seattle patients enrolled and were then monitored through disease. Sequenced input: peripheral blood. This receptor was taken from a woman aged 55-70 years with COVID-19, enrolled during active disease.

CDR3 DNA sequence: TGTGCCTGGAGACAGGGGGGCTCCTACGAGCAGTACTTC. Translated: CAWRQGGSYEQYF. The V call is TRBV30, the J call TRBJ2-7; 8 nucleotides agree with TRBD1. This CDR3 is built from 13 residues. V lost 3 bases to trimming and J lost 0 bases; unmatched junction nucleotides: 1. From germline, CDR1 is GTSNPN and CDR2 SVGIG (reference sequence).